Described below is a single T cell receptor (beta chain) sequence and its context. Trimming took 2 bases from V and 7 from J, leaving 12 bases between them. Germline values: CDR1 SGHTA, CDR2 FQGNSA. This CDR3 is 14 amino acids long. This entry is derived from a study of blood T cell repertoires in COVID-19. On the study more broadly: The United States, Italy and Spain were the sources of the acute and convalescent COVID-19 samples. T cells, B-cell-depleted T cells, or PBMCs supplied cDNA or gDNA.

Per the original methods: Reference gene primer amplification in the assay estimated nucleated cell counts. Assay: immunoSEQ multiplex PCR; the TCRdb copy retains only in-frame clones and omits some. V, J and clone size reflect that table, while D and trimming were determined from the DNA. The table lists fewer than 250,000 clones, about 88% of them singletons. The receptor comes from a middle-aged man with acute or convalescent COVID-19. This rearrangement joins TRBV7-2 to TRBJ1-3; the D gene is possibly TRBD1 (6 bases). Sequenced: peripheral blood. The CDR3 DNA is TGTGCCAGCAGCTTACAGACAGGCTGGAACACCATATATTTT. Amino acids: CASSLQTGWNTIYF.